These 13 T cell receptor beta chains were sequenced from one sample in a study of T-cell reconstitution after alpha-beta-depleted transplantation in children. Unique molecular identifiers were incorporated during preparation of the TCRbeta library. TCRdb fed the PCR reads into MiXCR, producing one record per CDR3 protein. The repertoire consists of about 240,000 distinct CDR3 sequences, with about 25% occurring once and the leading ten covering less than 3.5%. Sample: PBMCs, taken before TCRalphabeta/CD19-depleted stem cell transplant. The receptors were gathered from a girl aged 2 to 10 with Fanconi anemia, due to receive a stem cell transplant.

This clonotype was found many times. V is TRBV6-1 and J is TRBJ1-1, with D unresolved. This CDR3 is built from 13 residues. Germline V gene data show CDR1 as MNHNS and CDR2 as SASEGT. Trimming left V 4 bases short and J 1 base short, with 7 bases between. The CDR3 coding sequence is TGTGCCAGCAGTGGGGGTGGGAACACTGAAGCTTTCTTT. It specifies CASSGGGNTEAFF.

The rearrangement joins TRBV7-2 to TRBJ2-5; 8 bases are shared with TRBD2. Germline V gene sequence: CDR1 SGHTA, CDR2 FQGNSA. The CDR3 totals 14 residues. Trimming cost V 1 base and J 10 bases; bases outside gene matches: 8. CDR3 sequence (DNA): TGTGCCAGCAGCTTAGATTTAACTAGCGGACTCCAGTACTTC. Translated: CASSLDLTSGLQYF.

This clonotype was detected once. The chain's CDR3 is CASSPGLAGDPYEQYF. In DNA form, the CDR3 reads TGTGCCAGCAGTCCCGGACTAGCGGGAGACCCCTACGAGCAGTACTTC. The chain has TRBV12-3 or TRBV12-4 and TRBJ2-7; 13 positions match TRBD2. The CDR3 spans 16 residues. V was pared by 5 bases and J by 2 bases, with 6 bases of the junction left unmatched.

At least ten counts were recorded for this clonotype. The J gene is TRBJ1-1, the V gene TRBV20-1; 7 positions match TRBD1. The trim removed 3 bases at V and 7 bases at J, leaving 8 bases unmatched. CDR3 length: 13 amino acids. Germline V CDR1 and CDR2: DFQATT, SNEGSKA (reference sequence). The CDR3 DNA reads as TGCAGTGCTAGCATTGGGACAGCAGGTGAAGCTTTCTTT. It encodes CSASIGTAGEAFF.

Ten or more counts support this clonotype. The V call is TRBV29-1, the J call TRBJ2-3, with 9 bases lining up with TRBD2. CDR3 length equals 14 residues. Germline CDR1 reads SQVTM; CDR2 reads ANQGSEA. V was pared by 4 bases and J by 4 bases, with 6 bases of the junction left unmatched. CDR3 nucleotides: TGCAGCGTTGGCGGGGGGGTTATCGCAGATACGCAGTATTTT. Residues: CSVGGGVIADTQYF.

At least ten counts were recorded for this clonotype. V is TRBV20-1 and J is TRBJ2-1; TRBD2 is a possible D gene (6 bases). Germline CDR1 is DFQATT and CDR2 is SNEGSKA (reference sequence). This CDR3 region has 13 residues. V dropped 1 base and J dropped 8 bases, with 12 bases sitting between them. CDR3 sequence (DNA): TGCAGTGCTAGAGTTTATGGGGAGGATGAGCAGTTCTTC. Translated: CSARVYGEDEQFF.

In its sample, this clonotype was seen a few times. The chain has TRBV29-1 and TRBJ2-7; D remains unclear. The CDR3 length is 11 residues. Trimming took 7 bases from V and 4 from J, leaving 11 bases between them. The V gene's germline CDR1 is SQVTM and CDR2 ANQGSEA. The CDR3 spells CSAHAPYEQYF. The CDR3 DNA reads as TGCAGCGCCCATGCCCCATACGAGCAGTACTTC.

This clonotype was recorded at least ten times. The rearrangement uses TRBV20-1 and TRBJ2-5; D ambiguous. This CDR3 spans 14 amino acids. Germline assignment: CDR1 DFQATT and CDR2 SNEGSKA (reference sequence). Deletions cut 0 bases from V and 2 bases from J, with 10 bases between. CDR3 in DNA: TGCAGTGCTAGAGATCTCCCTCGGCAAGAGACCCAGTACTTC. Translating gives CSARDLPRQETQYF.

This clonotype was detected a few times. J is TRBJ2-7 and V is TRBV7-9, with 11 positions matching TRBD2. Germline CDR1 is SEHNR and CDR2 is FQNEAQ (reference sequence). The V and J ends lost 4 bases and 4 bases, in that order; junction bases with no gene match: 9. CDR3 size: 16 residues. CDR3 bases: TGTGCCAGCAGCTCTCGTGGTAGCGGGGGGGAGTACGAGCAGTACTTC. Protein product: CASSSRGSGGEYEQYF.

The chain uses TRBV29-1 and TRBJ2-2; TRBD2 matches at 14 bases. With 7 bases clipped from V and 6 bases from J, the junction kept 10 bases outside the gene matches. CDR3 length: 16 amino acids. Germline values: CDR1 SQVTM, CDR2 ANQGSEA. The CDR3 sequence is CSAQTSGGAGAGELFF. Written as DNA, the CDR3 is TGCAGCGCCCAGACTAGCGGGGGGGCCGGGGCCGGGGAGCTGTTTTTT.

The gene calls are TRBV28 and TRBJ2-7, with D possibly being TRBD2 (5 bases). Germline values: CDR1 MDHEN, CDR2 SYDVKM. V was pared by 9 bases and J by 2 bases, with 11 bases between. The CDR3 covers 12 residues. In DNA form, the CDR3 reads TGTGCCAGTCGGACTGCTACCTACGAGCAGTACTTC. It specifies CASRTATYEQYF.

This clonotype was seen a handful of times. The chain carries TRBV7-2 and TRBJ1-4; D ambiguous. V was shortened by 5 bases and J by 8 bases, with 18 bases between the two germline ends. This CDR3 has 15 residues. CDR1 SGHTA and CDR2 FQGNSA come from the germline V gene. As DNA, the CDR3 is TGTGCCAGCAGCCCCCCCGGTGGACGTAGGGAAAAACTGTTTTTT. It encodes CASSPPGGRREKLFF.

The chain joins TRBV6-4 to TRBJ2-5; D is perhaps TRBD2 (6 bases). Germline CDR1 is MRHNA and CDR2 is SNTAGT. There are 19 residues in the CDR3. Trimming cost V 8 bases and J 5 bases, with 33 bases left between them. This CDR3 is CASGLTISLMKGVLETQYF. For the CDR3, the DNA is TGTGCCAGCGGACTAACTATATCGCTAATGAAGGGAGTACTTGAGACCCAGTACTTC.